The entry that follows covers one T cell receptor beta chain sequence. The source of the sample is a study of regulatory T cells in long-lasting Graves disease. Indicated time point: newly diagnosed GD, antithyroid drugs for less than 3 months. After RNA was extracted from PBMCs, the TCR library was made from it. Arm-PCR of CDR3 regions with iRepertoire HTBI primers generated TCR beta libraries. TCRdb called the multiplex PCR reads again in MiXCR, with one record for every CDR3 protein. The sample gives under 450,000 distinct CDR3 sequences, around 15% of which show up once; around 21% is in the top ten. Trimming removed 0 bases from V and 2 bases from J, with 14 bases in between. The CDR3 length is 16 residues. In germline, CDR1 is SGDLS, CDR2 YYNGEE. The data also belong to a second study, concerning T cells in Graves' hyperthyroidism and ophthalmopathy.

The input for sequencing was peripheral blood mononuclear cells (PBMCs), taken at new diagnosis, from a patient treated with antithyroid drugs. The chain combines TRBV9 with TRBJ2-5; the D call may be TRBD1 or TRBD2 (5 bases each). The receptor was derived from a woman younger than 30 with Graves disease. The CDR3 loop reads CASSVDSGTIQETQYF. DNA for the CDR3: TGTGCCAGCAGCGTAGATAGTGGGACGATACAAGAGACCCAGTACTTC.